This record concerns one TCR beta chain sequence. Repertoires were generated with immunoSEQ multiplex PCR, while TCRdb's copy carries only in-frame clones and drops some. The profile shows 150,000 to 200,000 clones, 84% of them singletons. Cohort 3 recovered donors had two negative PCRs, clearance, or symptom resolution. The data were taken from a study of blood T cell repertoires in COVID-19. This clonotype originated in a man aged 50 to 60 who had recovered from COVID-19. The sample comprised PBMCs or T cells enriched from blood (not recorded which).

The DNA for the CDR3 is TGTGCCAGCAGTGAAGAGGCAGGGGCGGCAGGGCATTTT. It codes for CASSEEAGAAGHF. The chain carries TRBV6-1 and TRBJ1-5, with D maybe TRBD1 (6 bases). Trimming cost V 1 base and J 15 bases, with 16 bases left between them. Germline V gives CDR1 MNHNS, CDR2 SASEGT. This CDR3 is 13 amino acids long.